These 8 T cell receptor beta chains share one sample of origin, sequenced in a study of T cells after posttransplantation cyclophosphamide. Sequencing used immunoSEQ multiplex PCR; TCRdb keeps in-frame clones, though not all of them. This sample carries tens of thousands of clones, none of them present only once. The sample consisted of PBMCs. These receptors were obtained from a man between 40 and 49 years old in good health, CMV-negative, and a related stem cell transplant donor.

At least ten counts were recorded for this clone. The chain combines TRBV5-6 with TRBJ1-1, with D maybe TRBD1 (5 bases). Trimming removed 3 bases from V and 0 bases from J, with 12 bases in between. The CDR3 is 15 amino acids. Looked up from germline, CDR1 is SGHDT and CDR2 is YYEEEE. In DNA form, the CDR3 reads TGTGCCAGCAGCTCTTTTGGGGGGATGAACACTGAAGCTTTCTTT. Translation gives CASSSFGGMNTEAFF. The full variable domain, in which reference TRBV5-6 and TRBJ1-1 provide the parts outside the CDR3, is DAGVTQSPTHLIKTRGQQVTLRCSPKSGHDTVSWYQQALGQGPQFIFQYYEEEERQRGNFPDRFSGHQFPNYSSELNVNALLLGDSALYLCASSSFGGMNTEAFFGQGTRLTVV.

This chain uses TRBV6-6 with TRBJ2-3, with D perhaps TRBD1 (5 bases). The CDR3 contains 13 residues. The V end lost 9 bases, the J end lost 5 bases, and 15 bases lay between the germline ends. Germline V lookup: CDR1 MNHNY, CDR2 SVGAGI (reference sequence). CDR3 amino acids: CAREPGRRDTQYF. For the CDR3, the DNA is TGTGCCAGAGAACCAGGGCGACGAGATACGCAGTATTTT.

This clone showed up many times. The chain is built from TRBV10-3 and TRBJ1-5, with D uncertain. V lost 0 bases to trimming and J lost 4 bases, with 10 bases between them. Germline CDR1 is ENHRY and CDR2 is SYGVKD. The CDR3 is made up of 15 amino acids. The CDR3 sequence is CAISESESVNQPQHF. For the CDR3, the DNA is TGTGCCATCAGTGAGTCCGAGTCGGTTAATCAGCCCCAGCATTTT.

This clone has a count of ten or more. The chain carries TRBV5-1 and TRBJ2-7, with D tentatively TRBD1 (7 bases). Germline CDR1 reads SGHRS; CDR2 reads YFSETQ. With 4 bases removed from V and 0 bases from J, the gap between germline ends came to 17 bases. There are 16 residues in the CDR3. CDR3: CASSLLAGQSSYEQYF. In DNA form, the CDR3 reads TGCGCCAGCAGCCTCCTGGCGGGACAGAGCTCCTACGAGCAGTACTTC.

The sample holds many counts of this clone. The chain uses TRBV19 and TRBJ1-5; TRBD1 is a possible D gene (5 bases). The CDR3 is made up of 13 amino acids. V gave up 7 bases and J gave up 4 bases, with 11 bases separating them. The V gene's germline CDR1 is LNHDA and CDR2 SQIVND (reference sequence). CDR3 loop: CASTQTDNQPQHF. CDR3 coding DNA: TGTGCCAGTACCCAGACAGATAATCAGCCCCAGCATTTT. The full variable domain, its missing parts supplied by reference TRBV19 and TRBJ1-5, is DGGITQSPKYLFRKEGQNVTLSCEQNLNHDAMYWYRQDPGQGLRLIYYSQIVNDFQKGDIAEGYSVSREKKESFPLTVTSAQKNPTAFYLCASTQTDNQPQHFGDGTRLSIL.

In DNA form, the CDR3 reads TGTGCCAGTAGTATTTTGGGGGGGGGACTAGCTCGAAACACCGGGGAGCTGTTTTTT. Translation gives CASSILGGGLARNTGELFF. The chain carries TRBV19 and TRBJ2-2, with TRBD2 identical over 9 bases. Germline V gene data show CDR1 as LNHDA and CDR2 as SQIVND (reference sequence). V lost 3 bases, J lost 2 bases, and 13 bases stayed unmatched. The CDR3 is 19 amino acids.

This clone was found a few times. The gene calls are TRBV25-1 and TRBJ2-3; 8 bases match TRBD1. After removal of 4 bases from V and 4 bases from J, the junction contained 4 bases not matched to a gene. The germline V gene has CDR1 MGHDK and CDR2 SYGVNS. The CDR3 runs to 14 residues. The CDR3 sequence: CASSAGQGSDTQYF. The CDR3 DNA reads as TGTGCCAGCAGTGCTGGACAGGGTTCAGATACGCAGTATTTT.

This clone was observed many times. The chain links TRBV10-3 to TRBJ1-2, with D possibly TRBD1 on 6 matching bases. The CDR3 has 14 residues. V lost 0 bases and J 8 bases, leaving 13 bases between the germline ends. Germline V gives CDR1 ENHRY, CDR2 SYGVKD. The CDR3: CAISESPGAVGYTF. The CDR3 DNA reads TGTGCCATCAGTGAGTCCCCAGGGGCGGTAGGCTACACCTTC.